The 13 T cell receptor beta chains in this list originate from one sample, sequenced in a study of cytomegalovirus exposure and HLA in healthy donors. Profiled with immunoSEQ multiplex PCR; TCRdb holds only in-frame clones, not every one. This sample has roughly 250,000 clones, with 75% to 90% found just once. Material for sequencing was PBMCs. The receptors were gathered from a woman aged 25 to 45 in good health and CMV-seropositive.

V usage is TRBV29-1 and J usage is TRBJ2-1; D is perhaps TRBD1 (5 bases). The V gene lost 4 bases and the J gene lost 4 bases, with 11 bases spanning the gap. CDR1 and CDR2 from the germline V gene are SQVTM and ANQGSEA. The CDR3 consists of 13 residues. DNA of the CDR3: TGCAGCGTTGCAGGGCCCACTTACAATGAGCAGTTCTTC. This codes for CSVAGPTYNEQFF.

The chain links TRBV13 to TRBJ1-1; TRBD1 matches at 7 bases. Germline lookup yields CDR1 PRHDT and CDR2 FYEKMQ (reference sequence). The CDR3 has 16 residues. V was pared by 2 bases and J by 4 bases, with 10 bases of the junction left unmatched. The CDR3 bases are TGTGCCAGCAGCTTACCCTCCCAGGGGGTGTTCACTGAAGCTTTCTTT. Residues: CASSLPSQGVFTEAFF.

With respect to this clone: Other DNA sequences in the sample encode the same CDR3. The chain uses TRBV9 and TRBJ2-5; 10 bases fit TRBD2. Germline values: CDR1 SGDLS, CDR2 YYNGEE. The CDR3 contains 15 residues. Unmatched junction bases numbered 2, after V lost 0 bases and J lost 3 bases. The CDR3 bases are TGTGCCAGCAGCGTAGGCCTAGCGGGAGAAGAGACCCAGTACTTC. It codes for CASSVGLAGEETQYF.

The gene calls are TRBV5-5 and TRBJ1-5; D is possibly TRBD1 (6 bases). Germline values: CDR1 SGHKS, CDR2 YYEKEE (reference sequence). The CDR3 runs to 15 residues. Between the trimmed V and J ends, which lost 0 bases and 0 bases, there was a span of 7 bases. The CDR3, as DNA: TGTGCCAGCAGCTTGGCAGGGGATAGCAATCAGCCCCAGCATTTT. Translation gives CASSLAGDSNQPQHF.

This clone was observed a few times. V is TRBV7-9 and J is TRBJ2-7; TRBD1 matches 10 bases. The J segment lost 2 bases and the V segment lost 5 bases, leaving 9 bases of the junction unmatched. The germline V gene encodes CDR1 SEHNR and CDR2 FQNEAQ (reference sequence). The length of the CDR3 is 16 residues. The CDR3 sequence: CASSKWPGQGAYEQYF. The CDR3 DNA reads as TGTGCCAGCAGCAAATGGCCTGGACAGGGGGCCTACGAGCAGTACTTC.

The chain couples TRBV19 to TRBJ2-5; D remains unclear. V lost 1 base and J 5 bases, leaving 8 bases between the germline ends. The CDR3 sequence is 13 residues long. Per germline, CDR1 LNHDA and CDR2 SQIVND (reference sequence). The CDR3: CASSIGRYETQYF. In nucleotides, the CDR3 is TGTGCCAGTAGTATAGGCAGATATGAGACCCAGTACTTC.

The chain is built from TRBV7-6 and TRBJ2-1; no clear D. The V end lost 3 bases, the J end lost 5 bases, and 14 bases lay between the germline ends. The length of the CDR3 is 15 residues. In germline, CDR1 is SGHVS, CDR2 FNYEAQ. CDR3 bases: TGTGCCAGCAGCTTCGCTCCAGGAAACCACAATGAGCAGTTCTTC. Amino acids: CASSFAPGNHNEQFF.

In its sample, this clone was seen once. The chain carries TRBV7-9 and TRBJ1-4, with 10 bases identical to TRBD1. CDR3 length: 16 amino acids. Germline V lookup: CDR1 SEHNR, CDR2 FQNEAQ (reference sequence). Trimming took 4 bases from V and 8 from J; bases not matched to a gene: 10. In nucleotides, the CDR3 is TGTGCCAGCAGCTCGGGACAGGGGAAGGGTGAGGAAAAACTGTTTTTT. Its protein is CASSSGQGKGEEKLFF. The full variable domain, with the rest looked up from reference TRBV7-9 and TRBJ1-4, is DTGVSQNPRHKITKRGQNVTFRCDPISEHNRLYWYRQTLGQGPEFLTYFQNEAQLEKSRLLSDRFSAERPKGSFSTLEIQRTEQGDSAMYLCASSSGQGKGEEKLFFGSGTQLSVL.

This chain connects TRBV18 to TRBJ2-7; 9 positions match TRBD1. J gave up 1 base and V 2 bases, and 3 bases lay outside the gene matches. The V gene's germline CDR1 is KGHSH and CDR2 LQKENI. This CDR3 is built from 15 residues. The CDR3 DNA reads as TGTGCCAGCTCACCAAGGGACAGGGCATCCTACGAGCAGTACTTC. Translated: CASSPRDRASYEQYF.

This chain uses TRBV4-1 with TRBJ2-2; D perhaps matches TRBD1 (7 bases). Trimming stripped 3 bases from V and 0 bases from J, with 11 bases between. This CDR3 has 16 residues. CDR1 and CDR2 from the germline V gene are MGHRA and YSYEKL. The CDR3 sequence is CASSQGGQPNTGELFF. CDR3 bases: TGCGCCAGCAGCCAGGGGGGACAGCCGAACACCGGGGAGCTGTTTTTT.

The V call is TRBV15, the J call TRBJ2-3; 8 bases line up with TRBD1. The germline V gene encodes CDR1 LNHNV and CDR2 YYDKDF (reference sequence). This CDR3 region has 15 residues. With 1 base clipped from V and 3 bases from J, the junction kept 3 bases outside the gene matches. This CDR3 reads CATSRGGQGTDTQYF. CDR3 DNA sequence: TGTGCCACCAGCAGAGGCGGACAGGGAACAGATACGCAGTATTTT.

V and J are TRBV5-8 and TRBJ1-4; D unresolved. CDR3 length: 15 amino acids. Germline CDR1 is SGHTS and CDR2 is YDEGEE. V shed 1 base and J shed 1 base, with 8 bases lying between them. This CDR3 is CASSLYGGTNEKLFF. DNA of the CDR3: TGTGCCAGCAGCTTGTACGGCGGAACTAATGAAAAACTGTTTTTT.

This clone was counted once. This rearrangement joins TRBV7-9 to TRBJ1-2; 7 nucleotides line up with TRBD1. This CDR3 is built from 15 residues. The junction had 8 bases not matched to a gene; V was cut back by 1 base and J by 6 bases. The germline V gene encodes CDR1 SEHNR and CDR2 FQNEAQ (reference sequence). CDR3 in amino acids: CASSLGQGAFDGYTF. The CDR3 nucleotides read TGTGCCAGCAGCTTAGGACAGGGAGCTTTTGATGGCTACACCTTC.